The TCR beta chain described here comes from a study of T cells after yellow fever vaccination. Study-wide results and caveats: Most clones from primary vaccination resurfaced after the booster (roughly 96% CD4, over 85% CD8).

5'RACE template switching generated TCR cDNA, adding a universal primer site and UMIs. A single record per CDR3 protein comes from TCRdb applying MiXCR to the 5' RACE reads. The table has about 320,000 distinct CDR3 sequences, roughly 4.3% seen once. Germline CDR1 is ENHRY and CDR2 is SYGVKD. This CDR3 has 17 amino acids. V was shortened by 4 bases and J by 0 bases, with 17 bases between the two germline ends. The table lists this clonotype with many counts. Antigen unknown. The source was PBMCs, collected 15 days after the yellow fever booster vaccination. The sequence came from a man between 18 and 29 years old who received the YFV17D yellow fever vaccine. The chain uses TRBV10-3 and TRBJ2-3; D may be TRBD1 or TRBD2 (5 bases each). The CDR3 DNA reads TGTGCCATCAGTGGGGAAATGGGACGGGCGAGCACAGATACGCAGTATTTT. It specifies CAISGEMGRASTDTQYF.